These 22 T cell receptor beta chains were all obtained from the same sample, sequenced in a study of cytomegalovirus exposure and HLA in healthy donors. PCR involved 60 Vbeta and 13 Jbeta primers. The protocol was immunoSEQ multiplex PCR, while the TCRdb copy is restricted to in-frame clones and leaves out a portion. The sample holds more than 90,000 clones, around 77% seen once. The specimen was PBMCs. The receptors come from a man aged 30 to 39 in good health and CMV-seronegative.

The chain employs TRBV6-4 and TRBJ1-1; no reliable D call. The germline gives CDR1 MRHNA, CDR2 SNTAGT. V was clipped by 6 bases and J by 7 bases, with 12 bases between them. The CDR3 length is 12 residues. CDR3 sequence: CASREPPNEAFF. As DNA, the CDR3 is TGTGCCAGCAGGGAGCCCCCAAATGAAGCTTTCTTT.

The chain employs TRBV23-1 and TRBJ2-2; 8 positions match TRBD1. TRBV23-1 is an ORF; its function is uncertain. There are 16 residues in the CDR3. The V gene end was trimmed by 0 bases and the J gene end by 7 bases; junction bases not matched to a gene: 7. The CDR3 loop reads CASSQSHRGEDGELFF. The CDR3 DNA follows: TGCGCCAGCAGTCAATCTCACAGGGGGGAGGACGGGGAGCTGTTTTTT.

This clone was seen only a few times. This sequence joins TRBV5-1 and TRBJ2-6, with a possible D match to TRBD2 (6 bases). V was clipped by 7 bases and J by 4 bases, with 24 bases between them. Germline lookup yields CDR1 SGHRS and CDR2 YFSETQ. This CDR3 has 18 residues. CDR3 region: CASRYDGGSGRGANVLTF. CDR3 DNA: TGCGCCAGCCGCTATGACGGCGGGTCGGGGAGGGGGGCCAACGTCCTGACTTTC. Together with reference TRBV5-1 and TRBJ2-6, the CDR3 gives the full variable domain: KAGVTQTPRYLIKTRGQQVTLSCSPISGHRSVSWYQQTPGQGLQFLFEYFSETQRNKGNFPGRFSGRQFSNSRSEMNVSTLELGDSALYLCASRYDGGSGRGANVLTFGAGSRLTVL.

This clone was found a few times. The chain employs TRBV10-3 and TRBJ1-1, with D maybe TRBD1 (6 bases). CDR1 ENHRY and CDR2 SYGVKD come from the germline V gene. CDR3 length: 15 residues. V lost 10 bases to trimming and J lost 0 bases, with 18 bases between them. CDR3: CATSQGRGMNTEAFF. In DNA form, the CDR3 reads TGTGCCACGAGCCAGGGGAGAGGGATGAACACTGAAGCTTTCTTT.

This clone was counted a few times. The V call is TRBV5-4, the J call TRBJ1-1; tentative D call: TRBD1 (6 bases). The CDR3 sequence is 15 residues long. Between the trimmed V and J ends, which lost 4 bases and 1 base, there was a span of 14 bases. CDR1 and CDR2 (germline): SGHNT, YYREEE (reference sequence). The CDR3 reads CASSRPTGSNTEAFF. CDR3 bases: TGTGCCAGCAGCCGACCGACAGGATCGAACACTGAAGCTTTCTTT.

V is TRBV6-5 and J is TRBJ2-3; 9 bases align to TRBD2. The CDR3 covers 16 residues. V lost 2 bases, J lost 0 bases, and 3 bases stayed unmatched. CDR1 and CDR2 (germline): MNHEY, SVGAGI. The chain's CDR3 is CASSYDSGRSTDTQYF. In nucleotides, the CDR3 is TGTGCCAGCAGTTACGATAGCGGGAGAAGCACAGATACGCAGTATTTT.

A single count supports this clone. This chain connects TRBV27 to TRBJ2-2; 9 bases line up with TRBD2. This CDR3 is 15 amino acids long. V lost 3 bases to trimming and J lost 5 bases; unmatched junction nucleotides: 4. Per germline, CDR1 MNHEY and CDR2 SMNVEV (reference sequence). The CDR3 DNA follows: TGTGCCAGCAGTTTGGCGCGGGAGGGGACCGGGGAGCTGTTTTTT. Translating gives CASSLAREGTGELFF.

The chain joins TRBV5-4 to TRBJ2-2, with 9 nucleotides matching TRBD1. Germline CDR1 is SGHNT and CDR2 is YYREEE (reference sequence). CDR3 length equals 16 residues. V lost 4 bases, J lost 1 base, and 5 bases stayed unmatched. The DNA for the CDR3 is TGTGCCAGCAGCAGCCGGACAGGGGAGAACACCGGGGAGCTGTTTTTT. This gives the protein CASSSRTGENTGELFF.

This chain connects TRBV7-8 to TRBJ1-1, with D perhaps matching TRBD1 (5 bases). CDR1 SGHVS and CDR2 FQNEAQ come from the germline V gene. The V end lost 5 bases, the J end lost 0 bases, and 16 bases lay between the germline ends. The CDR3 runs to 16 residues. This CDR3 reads CASSSGGGGLNTEAFF. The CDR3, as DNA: TGTGCCAGCAGCAGTGGGGGGGGAGGGTTGAACACTGAAGCTTTCTTT.

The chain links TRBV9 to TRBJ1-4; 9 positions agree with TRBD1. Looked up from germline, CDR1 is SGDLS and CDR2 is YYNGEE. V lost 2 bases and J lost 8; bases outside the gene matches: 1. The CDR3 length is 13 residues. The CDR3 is CASSVDRGEKLFF. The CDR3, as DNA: TGTGCCAGCAGCGTTGACAGGGGGGAAAAACTGTTTTTT.

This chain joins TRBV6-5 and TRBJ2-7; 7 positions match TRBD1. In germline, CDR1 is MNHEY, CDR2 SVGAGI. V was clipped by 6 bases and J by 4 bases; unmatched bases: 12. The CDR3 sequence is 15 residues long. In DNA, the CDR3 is TGTGCCAGCAGCCGACCGGGACAGATCTTTTACGAGCAGTACGTC. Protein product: CASSRPGQIFYEQYV.

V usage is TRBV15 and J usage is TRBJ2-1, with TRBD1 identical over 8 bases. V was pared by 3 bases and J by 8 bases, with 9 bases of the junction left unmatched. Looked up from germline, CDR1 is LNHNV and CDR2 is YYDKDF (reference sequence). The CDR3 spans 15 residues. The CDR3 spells CATSSRTGLLYEQFF. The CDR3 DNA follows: TGTGCCACCAGCAGCCGGACAGGGTTGCTATATGAGCAGTTCTTC.

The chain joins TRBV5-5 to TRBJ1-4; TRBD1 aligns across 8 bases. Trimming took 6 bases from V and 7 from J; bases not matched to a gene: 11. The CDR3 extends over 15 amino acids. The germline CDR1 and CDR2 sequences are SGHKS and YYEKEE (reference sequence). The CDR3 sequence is CASTLWTGLSEKLFF. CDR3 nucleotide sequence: TGTGCCAGCACCTTATGGACAGGGCTAAGTGAAAAACTGTTTTTT.

This chain's CDR3 is CATIGQGWEYGYTF. The CDR3 nucleotides read TGTGCCACCATCGGACAGGGATGGGAATATGGCTACACCTTC. The J gene is TRBJ1-2, the V gene TRBV19; 8 nucleotides agree with TRBD1. The germline gives CDR1 LNHDA, CDR2 SQIVND (reference sequence). V lost 10 bases, J lost 5 bases, and 12 bases stayed unmatched. The CDR3 spans 14 residues. Full variable domain (rest looked up from reference TRBV19 and TRBJ1-2): DGGITQSPKYLFRKEGQNVTLSCEQNLNHDAMYWYRQDPGQGLRLIYYSQIVNDFQKGDIAEGYSVSREKKESFPLTVTSAQKNPTAFYLCATIGQGWEYGYTFGSGTRLTVV.

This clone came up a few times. This chain's CDR3 is CASSQDSSGTNTGELFF. The DNA of the CDR3 is TGCGCCAGCAGCCAAGATAGTTCGGGAACGAACACCGGGGAGCTGTTTTTT. The chain links TRBV4-3 to TRBJ2-2; the D gene is possibly TRBD2 (5 bases). Trimming removed 0 bases at V and 0 bases at J, with 11 bases between. The CDR3 runs to 17 residues. The germline gives CDR1 LGHNA, CDR2 YSLEER.

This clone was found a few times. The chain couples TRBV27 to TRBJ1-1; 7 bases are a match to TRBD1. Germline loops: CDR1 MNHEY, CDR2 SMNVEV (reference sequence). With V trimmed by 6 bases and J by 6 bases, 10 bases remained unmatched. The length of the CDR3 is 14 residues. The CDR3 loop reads CASRPQGLNAEAFF. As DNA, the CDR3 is TGTGCCAGCAGACCACAGGGGCTCAATGCTGAAGCTTTCTTT.

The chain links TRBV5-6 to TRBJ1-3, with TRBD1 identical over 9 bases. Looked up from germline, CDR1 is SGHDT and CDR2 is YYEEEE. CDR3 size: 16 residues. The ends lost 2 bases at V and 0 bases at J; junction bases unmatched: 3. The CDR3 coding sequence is TGTGCCAGCAGCTTTGGGACAGGGACCTCTGGAAACACCATATATTTT. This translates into CASSFGTGTSGNTIYF.

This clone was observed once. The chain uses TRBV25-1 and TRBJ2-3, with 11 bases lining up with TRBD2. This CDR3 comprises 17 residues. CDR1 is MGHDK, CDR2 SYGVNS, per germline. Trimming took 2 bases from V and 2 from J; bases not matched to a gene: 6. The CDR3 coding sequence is TGTGCCAGCAGTGAAACGTCTAGCGGGGGGCACACAGATACGCAGTATTTT. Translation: CASSETSSGGHTDTQYF. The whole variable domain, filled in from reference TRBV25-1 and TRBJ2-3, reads EADIYQTPRYLVIGTGKKITLECSQTMGHDKMYWYQQDPGMELHLIHYSYGVNSTEKGDLSSESTVSRIRTEHFPLTLESARPSHTSQYLCASSETSSGGHTDTQYFGPGTRLTVL.

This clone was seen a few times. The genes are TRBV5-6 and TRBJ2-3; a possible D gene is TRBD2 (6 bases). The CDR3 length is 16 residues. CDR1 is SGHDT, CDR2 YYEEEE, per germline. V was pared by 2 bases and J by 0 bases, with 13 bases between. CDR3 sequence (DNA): TGTGCCAGCAGCTTATGGAGGGCCCCAAGCACAGATACGCAGTATTTT. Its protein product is CASSLWRAPSTDTQYF.

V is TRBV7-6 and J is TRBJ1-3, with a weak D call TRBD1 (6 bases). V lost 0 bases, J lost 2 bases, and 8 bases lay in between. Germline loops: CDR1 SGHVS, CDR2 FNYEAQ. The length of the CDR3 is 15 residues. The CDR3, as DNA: TGTGCCAGCAGCTTAGCGACAGGTCCTGGAAACACCATATATTTT. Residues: CASSLATGPGNTIYF.

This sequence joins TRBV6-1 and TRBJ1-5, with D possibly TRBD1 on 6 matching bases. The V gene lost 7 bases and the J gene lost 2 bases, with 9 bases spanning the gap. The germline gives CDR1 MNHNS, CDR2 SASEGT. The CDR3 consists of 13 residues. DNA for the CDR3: TGTGCCAGCATACAGGGACGCAATCAGCCCCAGCATTTT. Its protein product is CASIQGRNQPQHF.

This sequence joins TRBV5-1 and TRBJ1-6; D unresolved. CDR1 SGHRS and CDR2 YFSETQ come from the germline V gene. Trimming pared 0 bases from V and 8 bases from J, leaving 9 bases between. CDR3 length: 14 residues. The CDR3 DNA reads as TGCGCCAGCAGCTTGGACAGCGGGGATTCACCCCTCCACTTT. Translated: CASSLDSGDSPLHF.